Reported below is one TCR beta chain. The data were obtained in a study of blood T cell repertoires in COVID-19. The germline gives CDR1 SGHRS, CDR2 YFSETQ. This CDR3 is built from 14 residues. Trimming left V 2 bases short and J 2 bases short, with 10 bases between. Data came from immunoSEQ multiplex PCR; TCRdb stores just in-frame clones and leaves some out. The data show about 220,000 clones, with approximately 81% seen just once and around 3.3% held by the top ten. This sequence was found in a woman older than 75 with acute or convalescent COVID-19. The chain recombines TRBV5-1 with TRBJ2-5; no clear D gene. The sequenced sample was peripheral blood. The CDR3 region has the DNA TGCGCCAGCAGCTTCCCGGAGACTCAAGAGACCCAGTACTTC. Residues: CASSFPETQETQYF.